This T cell receptor beta chain was captured in a study of long-term antiretroviral therapy in people with HIV. General study points: Pre-ART clonal expansion yielded clones that dominated the repertoire at all time points.

Survey-level immunoSEQ v3.0 assays were run. About 35,000-55,000 T-cell genomes per sample were the sequencing target. Assay used: immunoSEQ multiplex PCR; TCRdb lists only in-frame clones, some missing. Among fewer than 25,000 clones, approximately 95% were seen once, and the ten largest hold less than 2.5%. Note on this clone: Its antigen is as yet unknown.

The CDR3 totals 14 residues. Germline assignment: CDR1 SGHNT and CDR2 YYREEE (reference sequence). Deletions cut 2 bases from V and 4 bases from J, with 10 bases between. The cryopreserved samples used held roughly 0.9-11 million PBMC prior to extraction of DNA. The TCR was taken from a woman aged 45-65 years with HIV. The sequencing here drew on unsorted PBMCs, taken less than 5 years after starting antiretroviral therapy. The chain recombines TRBV5-4 with TRBJ1-3, with D possibly TRBD1 on 5 matching bases. This chain's CDR3 is CASSFFTGGNTIYF. The CDR3 nucleotides are TGTGCCAGCAGCTTTTTTACAGGCGGAAACACCATATATTTT.